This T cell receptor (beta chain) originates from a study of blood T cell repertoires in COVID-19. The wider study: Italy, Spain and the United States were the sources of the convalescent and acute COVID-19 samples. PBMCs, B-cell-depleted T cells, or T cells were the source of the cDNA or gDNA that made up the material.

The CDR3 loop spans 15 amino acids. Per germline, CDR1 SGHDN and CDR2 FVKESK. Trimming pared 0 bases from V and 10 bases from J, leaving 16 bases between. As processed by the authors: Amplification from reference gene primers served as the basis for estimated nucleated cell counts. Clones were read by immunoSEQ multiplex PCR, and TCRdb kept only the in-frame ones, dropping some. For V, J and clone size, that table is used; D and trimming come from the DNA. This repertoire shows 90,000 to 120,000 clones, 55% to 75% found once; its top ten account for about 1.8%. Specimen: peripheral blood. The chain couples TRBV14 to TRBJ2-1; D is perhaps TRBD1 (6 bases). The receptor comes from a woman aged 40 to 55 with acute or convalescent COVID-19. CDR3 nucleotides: TGTGCCAGCAGCCAAGATAGAGGGGGTATGATAGAGCAGTTCTTC. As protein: CASSQDRGGMIEQFF.